A selection of T cell receptor beta chains follows, all from one sample in a study of blood T cell repertoires in COVID-19. Assay: immunoSEQ multiplex PCR; the TCRdb copy retains only in-frame clones and omits some. The table shows approximately 150,000 clones, with 88% occurring only once. What was sequenced was peripheral blood. The source is a man over 45 who had recovered from COVID-19. CDR3s include the opening cysteine and the closing phenylalanine or tryptophan.

CDR3 length,J gene,V gene,CDR3 protein
16,TRBJ1-6,TRBV11-2,CASSLTGTPYNSPLHF
16,TRBJ2-7,TRBV5-1,CASSFGTGGGIYEQYF
14,TRBJ2-5,TRBV29-1,CSVSPGGLLETQYF
16,TRBJ1-6,TRBV5-4,CASSTRTRGEGSPLHF
16,TRBJ2-3,TRBV19,CASSIPTSGSTDTQYF
17,TRBJ1-5,TRBV7-8,CASSYSGTGANNQPQHF
13,TRBJ2-5,TRBV18,CASAPTSAETQYF
13,TRBJ2-7,TRBV5-8,CASKGTGAVKQYF
14,TRBJ2-7,TRBV7-2,CASSFQGGRYEQYF
15,TRBJ1-5,TRBV7-2,CASPPHGQGNQPQHF
17,TRBJ2-2,TRBV4-3,CASSQETLADNTGELFF
11,TRBJ2-7,TRBV29-1,CSVVGSYEQYF
16,TRBJ2-7,TRBV7-3,CASSLTRGPPIHEQYF
14,TRBJ1-5,TRBV19,CASSIGQVYQPQHF
14,TRBJ2-7,TRBV2,CASSGFRESYEQYF
15,TRBJ2-3,TRBV5-8,CASSLVLQGPDTQYF